The 11 T cell receptor beta chains presented below share a single source sample, sequenced in a study of blood T cell repertoires in COVID-19. The protocol was immunoSEQ multiplex PCR, while the TCRdb copy is restricted to in-frame clones and leaves out a portion. Altogether about 340,000 clones are present, about 86% being singletons, with the ten largest covering around 4.4%. The specimen was PBMCs or T cells enriched from blood (not recorded which). The receptor set was obtained from a woman aged 40-49 years with acute COVID-19.

The genes are TRBV28 and TRBJ2-7; TRBD2 matches 7 bases. The CDR3 length is 15 residues. Germline V gene data show CDR1 as MDHEN and CDR2 as SYDVKM. V was pared by 6 bases and J by 7 bases, with 15 bases of the junction left unmatched. The CDR3 sequence: CASSPPGLGNREQYF. CDR3 in DNA: TGTGCCAGCAGCCCCCCTGGACTAGGCAATCGGGAGCAGTACTTC. The whole variable domain, filled in from reference TRBV28 and TRBJ2-7, reads DVKVTQSSRYLVKRTGEKVFLECVQDMDHENMFWYRQDPGLGLRLIYFSYDVKMKEKGDIPEGYSVSREKKERFSLILESASTNQTSMYLCASSPPGLGNREQYFGPGTRLTVT.

A few counts support this clone. The chain carries TRBV7-9 and TRBJ2-3; possibly TRBD1 for D (5 bases). The CDR3 contains 16 residues. The V end was cut by 4 bases, the J end by 2 bases, with 16 bases between. Germline assignment: CDR1 SEHNR and CDR2 FQNEAQ (reference sequence). CDR3 sequence: CASSYFQGSYTDTQYF. CDR3 nucleotides: TGTGCCAGCAGCTATTTTCAGGGCTCTTACACAGATACGCAGTATTTT.

CDR3 DNA: TGTGCCAGCAGTTCCGGGGTATCCGGTGAGCAGTTCTTC. Its protein is CASSSGVSGEQFF. V and J are TRBV6-6 and TRBJ2-1; tentatively, D is TRBD2 (5 bases). Between the trimmed V and J ends, which lost 4 bases and 9 bases, there was a span of 13 bases. The germline V gene encodes CDR1 MNHNY and CDR2 SVGAGI (reference sequence). This CDR3 is 13 amino acids long.

Only one count was recorded for this clone. The chain couples TRBV7-9 to TRBJ2-1; 8 nucleotides agree with TRBD2. The length of the CDR3 is 16 residues. The germline gives CDR1 SEHNR, CDR2 FQNEAQ (reference sequence). Unmatched junction bases numbered 12, after V lost 5 bases and J lost 6 bases. In DNA form, the CDR3 reads TGTGCCAGCAGCCCATTAGCGGGACAAGCCCTCAATGAGCAGTTCTTC. Its translation is CASSPLAGQALNEQFF.

The genes are TRBV12-5 and TRBJ2-5; 7 bases match TRBD1. The ends lost 7 bases at V and 2 bases at J; junction bases unmatched: 10. The V gene's germline CDR1 is LGHNT and CDR2 FRNRAP. The CDR3 totals 15 residues. Written as DNA, the CDR3 is TGTGCTAGTGTCTTAGGGGGCCTTTCGCAAGAGACCCAGTACTTC. Translated, it gives CASVLGGLSQETQYF.

The chain carries TRBV6-2 or TRBV6-3 and TRBJ2-7; 11 positions agree with TRBD1. Germline values: CDR1 MNHEY, CDR2 SVGEGT. V lost 6 bases and J lost 7; bases outside the gene matches: 14. There are 16 residues in the CDR3. CDR3 sequence reads: CASSLLDRGHYKEQYF. The CDR3 DNA follows: TGTGCCAGCAGCCTTTTGGACAGGGGGCATTATAAGGAGCAGTACTTC.

The CDR3 protein is CASSFGQWTGGGYTF. DNA of the CDR3: TGTGCCAGCAGCTTTGGTCAATGGACAGGCGGCGGCTACACCTTC. The chain employs TRBV7-9 and TRBJ1-2; 7 bases match TRBD1. J was trimmed by 8 bases and V by 3 bases; bases with no gene match: 12. There are 15 residues in the CDR3. Germline CDR1 reads SEHNR; CDR2 reads FQNEAQ (reference sequence).

The gene calls are TRBV7-9 and TRBJ1-5, with D tentatively TRBD1 (6 bases). Germline V lookup: CDR1 SEHNR, CDR2 FQNEAQ (reference sequence). Between the trimmed V and J ends, which lost 3 bases and 3 bases, there was a span of 9 bases. The length of the CDR3 is 14 residues. In DNA, the CDR3 is TGTGCCAGCAGCTTGGACAGTATCAATCAGCCCCAGCATTTT. This encodes CASSLDSINQPQHF.

This clone occurred a few times. The V and J genes are TRBV19 and TRBJ1-1; D not certain. V lost 5 bases, J lost 10 bases, and 17 bases lay in between. This CDR3 spans 13 amino acids. The V gene's germline CDR1 is LNHDA and CDR2 SQIVND (reference sequence). The CDR3: CASSPPEGRRAFF. The CDR3 DNA reads TGTGCCAGTAGTCCTCCTGAGGGCCGGAGAGCTTTCTTT.

This clone was counted once. The chain is built from TRBV4-3 and TRBJ2-1; TRBD1 aligns across 9 bases. The CDR3 is 19 residues long. With V trimmed by 1 base and J by 4 bases, 14 bases remained unmatched. The germline gives CDR1 LGHNA, CDR2 YSLEER. DNA for the CDR3: TGCGCCAGCAGCCAAGGGACCTTAGGGACAGGGATGGCGTACAATGAGCAGTTCTTC. Its protein is CASSQGTLGTGMAYNEQFF.

This clone was seen more than once but under ten times. The V call is TRBV19, the J call TRBJ2-2; D remains unclear. V was shortened by 1 base and J by 6 bases, with 6 bases between the two germline ends. Germline V gives CDR1 LNHDA, CDR2 SQIVND (reference sequence). The CDR3 loop spans 13 amino acids. CDR3 bases: TGTGCCAGTAGTATAGGGGCCCCCGGGGAGCTGTTTTTT. Protein product: CASSIGAPGELFF.